This passage covers 22 T cell receptor beta chains from one sample sequenced in a study of blood T cell repertoires in COVID-19. The method was immunoSEQ multiplex PCR; TCRdb's version includes in-frame clones alone and lacks a portion of them. The sample includes 250,000 to 350,000 clones, 70% to 90% of them seen just once. The sample was peripheral blood. These receptors were obtained from a man aged 18 to 29 with active or convalescent COVID-19.

The sample holds a few counts of this clone. V is TRBV18 and J is TRBJ1-6; the match to TRBD1 covers 11 bases. Germline trimming cut 3 bases from V and 9 bases from J; bases unmatched to any gene: 4. This CDR3 comprises 15 residues. The germline gives CDR1 KGHSH, CDR2 LQKENI. In nucleotides, the CDR3 is TGTGCCAGCTCACCCGGGACAGGGGGGCTTTCACCCCTCCACTTT. Protein: CASSPGTGGLSPLHF.

The chain has TRBV19 and TRBJ1-1; TRBD1 matches 9 bases. V gave up 0 bases and J gave up 6 bases; unmatched junction bases: 2. Germline loops: CDR1 LNHDA, CDR2 SQIVND (reference sequence). The CDR3 loop spans 14 amino acids. The CDR3 sequence: CASSIDTGGSEAFF. The CDR3 DNA follows: TGTGCCAGTAGTATAGATACAGGGGGCTCTGAAGCTTTCTTT.

In nucleotides, the CDR3 is TGTGCCAGTAGTATTTGGACAGATAGCAATCAGCCCCAGCATTTT. Protein product: CASSIWTDSNQPQHF. The rearrangement uses TRBV19 and TRBJ1-5; possibly TRBD1 for D (6 bases). The CDR3 has 15 residues. Trimming left V 3 bases short and J 0 bases short, with 9 bases between. Germline-derived CDR1 and CDR2 are LNHDA and SQIVND (reference sequence).

The rearrangement uses TRBV29-1 and TRBJ1-1; D gene uncertain. This CDR3 is built from 12 residues. V gave up 6 bases and J gave up 5 bases, with 13 bases separating them. CDR1 and CDR2 (germline): SQVTM, ANQGSEA. The chain's CDR3 is CSVHPGGTEAFF. The DNA of the CDR3 is TGCAGCGTGCATCCTGGAGGGACTGAAGCTTTCTTT.

The chain links TRBV27 to TRBJ2-5, with 11 bases matching TRBD2. Germline lookup yields CDR1 MNHEY and CDR2 SMNVEV (reference sequence). The CDR3 sequence is 17 residues long. V lost 1 base, J lost 5 bases, and 9 bases stayed unmatched. CDR3 nucleotide sequence: TGTGCCAGCAGTTTATTGGGTAGCGGGGGGGCCCGGGAGACCCAGTACTTC. It yields the protein CASSLLGSGGARETQYF.

CDR3 protein: CASSDREGDNSPLHF. The CDR3 nucleotides are TGTGCCAGCAGTGACAGGGAGGGTGACAATTCACCCCTCCACTTT. The V gene is TRBV6-4, the J gene TRBJ1-6, with D unclear. The CDR3 loop spans 15 amino acids. Germline assignment: CDR1 MRHNA and CDR2 SNTAGT. V gave up 2 bases and J gave up 7 bases, with 12 bases separating them.

V gene TRBV6-6 combines with J gene TRBJ2-7, with no clear D. V was pared by 2 bases and J by 4 bases, with 12 bases between. CDR1 and CDR2 (germline): MNHNY, SVGAGI (reference sequence). The CDR3 totals 14 residues. In nucleotides, the CDR3 is TGTGCCAGCAGTTACCGTAGTTATCGGTACGAGCAGTACTTC. This codes for CASSYRSYRYEQYF.

In this sample, this clone turned up once. This chain connects TRBV12-3 or TRBV12-4 to TRBJ1-1; tentatively, D is TRBD1 (5 bases). V was clipped by 7 bases and J by 5 bases, with 11 bases between them. There are 12 residues in the CDR3. The CDR3 sequence: CASNWGDTEAFF. The CDR3 nucleotides read TGTGCCAGCAATTGGGGGGATACTGAAGCTTTCTTT.

In this sample, this clone turned up a few times. The rearrangement links TRBV4-1 to TRBJ2-7; TRBD1 matches 8 bases. V was pared by 1 base and J by 5 bases, with 10 bases of the junction left unmatched. The CDR3 has 16 residues. Germline assignment: CDR1 MGHRA and CDR2 YSYEKL. CDR3 in amino acids: CASSQVPGQGLHEQYF. Here the CDR3 DNA reads TGCGCCAGCAGCCAAGTTCCAGGACAGGGTCTCCACGAGCAGTACTTC.

The DNA of the CDR3 is TGTGCCAGCAGCTTAGGGGGGGTTGCCAAAAACATTCAGTACTTC. The encoded protein is CASSLGGVAKNIQYF. This chain links TRBV7-2 with TRBJ2-4; a possible D gene is TRBD2 (6 bases). Trimming cost V 1 base and J 1 base, with 8 bases left between them. Germline CDR1 and CDR2: SGHTA and FQGNSA. This CDR3 has 15 amino acids.

This clone was detected only once. The chain couples TRBV4-2 to TRBJ1-2, with D possibly matching TRBD1 (5 bases). Germline loops: CDR1 LGHNA, CDR2 YNFKEQ. This CDR3 is built from 15 residues. V was clipped by 4 bases and J by 5 bases, with 17 bases between them. CDR3 residues: CASSPAYDRSYGYTF. CDR3 sequence (DNA): TGTGCCAGCAGCCCAGCCTACGACAGAAGTTATGGCTACACCTTC.

This chain joins TRBV9 and TRBJ2-7; 8 bases are a match to TRBD2. The CDR3 totals 14 residues. Germline CDR1 is SGDLS and CDR2 is YYNGEE. The ends lost 0 bases at V and 7 bases at J; junction bases unmatched: 6. DNA of the CDR3: TGTGCCAGCAGCGTAGCCGGGGGGGCGGGTGAGCAGTACTTC. It yields the protein CASSVAGGAGEQYF.

The rearrangement joins TRBV2 to TRBJ1-5; 11 nucleotides line up with TRBD1. The CDR3 sequence is 13 residues long. CDR1 is SNHLY and CDR2 is FYNNEI in the germline V gene. Unmatched junction bases numbered 1, after V lost 8 bases and J lost 4 bases. The CDR3 loop reads CASGQGANQPQHF. In DNA, the CDR3 is TGTGCCAGCGGACAGGGGGCGAATCAGCCCCAGCATTTT. Together with reference TRBV2 and TRBJ1-5, the CDR3 gives the full variable domain: EPEVTQTPSHQVTQMGQEVILRCVPISNHLYFYWYRQILGQKVEFLVSFYNNEISEKSEIFDDQFSVERPDGSNFTLKIRSTKLEDSAMYFCASGQGANQPQHFGDGTRLSIL.

The chain employs TRBV21-1 and TRBJ2-2; the table's D call, TRBD2, has no DNA check behind it. TRBV21-1 is reported as a pseudogene. The CDR3 consists of 12 residues. CDR3 sequence: CGNTRLTGELFF. CDR3 nucleotide sequence: TGTGGAAATACGCGCCTCACCGGGGAGCTGTTTTTT.

The chain couples TRBV6-6 to TRBJ1-2, with 8 positions matching TRBD1. CDR1 is MNHNY and CDR2 is SVGAGI in the germline V gene (reference sequence). The junction had 9 bases not matched to a gene; V was cut back by 7 bases and J by 2 bases. The length of the CDR3 is 15 residues. Here the CDR3 reads CASNGQGGRNYGYTF. The CDR3 DNA reads as TGTGCCAGCAATGGACAGGGAGGGCGGAACTATGGCTACACCTTC.

The V and J genes are TRBV5-1 and TRBJ2-7; 7 bases match TRBD1. The CDR3 is made up of 15 amino acids. V lost 7 bases, J lost 4 bases, and 14 bases stayed unmatched. Germline CDR1 reads SGHRS; CDR2 reads YFSETQ. CDR3 DNA: TGCGCCAGCGGACCTGAACCCGGGACAGATTACGAGCAGTACTTC. Translating gives CASGPEPGTDYEQYF.

This rearrangement joins TRBV15 to TRBJ2-1, with TRBD2 matching 8 bases. The CDR3 consists of 17 residues. J gave up 8 bases and V 1 base, and 13 bases lay outside the gene matches. Germline CDR1 LNHNV, CDR2 YYDKDF (reference sequence). The CDR3, as DNA: TGTGCCACCAGCAGAGCCTCTCTAGGCGGGGGGTTGGATGAGCAGTTCTTC. Residues: CATSRASLGGGLDEQFF. Looking up the rest from reference TRBV15 and TRBJ2-1 gives the full variable domain: DAMVIQNPRYQVTQFGKPVTLSCSQTLNHNVMYWYQQKSSQAPKLLFHYYDKDFNNEADTPDNFQSRRPNTSFCFLDIRSPGLGDTAMYLCATSRASLGGGLDEQFFGPGTRLTVL.

The rearrangement uses TRBV2 and TRBJ1-2; 8 bases match TRBD1. This CDR3 has 15 residues. The V segment lost 4 bases and the J segment 10 bases; nucleotides outside the gene matches: 14. Germline V CDR1 and CDR2: SNHLY, FYNNEI. CDR3: CASSGEGGTGRNYTF. DNA for the CDR3: TGTGCCAGCAGTGGCGAAGGGGGGACAGGTAGAAACTACACCTTC.

This clone has just one count. The chain combines TRBV10-1 with TRBJ2-1; 11 nucleotides align to TRBD2. There are 18 residues in the CDR3. Trimming took 2 bases from V and 6 from J; bases not matched to a gene: 12. CDR1 is WNHNN, CDR2 SYGVQD, per germline (reference sequence). The CDR3 DNA is TGCGCCAGCAGTGAGGGATTAGCGGGGGGGCCGTTGGTCAATGAGCAGTTCTTC. It translates to CASSEGLAGGPLVNEQFF.

This sequence joins TRBV19 and TRBJ2-2; 7 bases align to TRBD1. The CDR3 extends over 13 amino acids. J gave up 4 bases and V 10 bases, and 6 bases lay outside the gene matches. CDR1 is LNHDA and CDR2 is SQIVND in the germline V gene (reference sequence). CDR3 in amino acids: CATKGQTTGELFF. The CDR3 nucleotides read TGTGCCACCAAGGGACAGACCACCGGGGAGCTGTTTTTT.

CDR3 amino acids: CASSLGTDSSYEQYF. CDR3 coding DNA: TGTGCCAGCAGCTTGGGGACGGACAGCTCCTACGAGCAGTACTTC. The chain carries TRBV11-2 and TRBJ2-7, with D tentatively TRBD1 (6 bases). V was pared by 3 bases and J by 0 bases, with 12 bases between. This CDR3 spans 15 amino acids. Germline V gives CDR1 SGHAT, CDR2 FQNNGV. The complete variable domain, with remaining parts taken from reference TRBV11-2 and TRBJ2-7, reads EAGVAQSPRYKIIEKRQSVAFWCNPISGHATLYWYQQILGQGPKLLIQFQNNGVVDDSQLPKDRFSAERLKGVDSTLKIQPAKLEDSAVYLCASSLGTDSSYEQYFGPGTRLTVT.

This rearrangement joins TRBV12-3 or TRBV12-4 to TRBJ1-2, with 7 bases aligning to TRBD1. This CDR3 is built from 13 residues. The ends lost 8 bases at V and 7 bases at J; junction bases unmatched: 10. In DNA, the CDR3 is TGTGCCAGCCTATCGGGGACAGCTGGTGGCTACACCTTC. Its translation is CASLSGTAGGYTF.